Following are 28 T cell receptor beta chains from one sample sequenced in a study of T cell repertoires in cytomegalovirus infection. A single record per CDR3 protein comes from TCRdb applying MiXCR to the reads. This sample yields a few hundred thousand distinct CDR3 sequences, of which approximately 40% are seen a single time; approximately 40% belongs to the top ten. No antigen has been identified for these receptors. Material: cultured PBMCs, obtained from culture after CMV antigen stimulation. The receptor source for this set is a human donor in good health (CMV status not recorded). Some clones in this sample may be carry-over from other donors' samples.

This clonotype turned up a few times. The gene calls are TRBV6-1 and TRBJ2-3; 11 bases agree with TRBD2. Trimming removed 5 bases from V and 2 bases from J; junction bases left unmatched: 3. Germline CDR1 is MNHNS and CDR2 is SASEGT. This CDR3 region has 15 residues. DNA of the CDR3: TGTGCCAGCAGTCGACTAGCGGGGTACACAGATACGCAGTATTTT. This gives the protein CASSRLAGYTDTQYF.

This clonotype was counted between two and nine times. This chain uses TRBV7-2 with TRBJ2-7; 7 bases align to TRBD2. The CDR3 loop spans 15 amino acids. Germline V gene sequence: CDR1 SGHTA, CDR2 FQGNSA. Losses at the gene ends were 5 bases for V and 1 base for J; bases not matched to a gene: 8. The CDR3 sequence: CASSPWTRRSYEQYF. The CDR3 DNA follows: TGTGCCAGCAGCCCGTGGACTAGGCGGTCCTACGAGCAGTACTTC.

This clonotype was seen only a few times. The genes are TRBV7-2 and TRBJ2-1; TRBD2 matches 9 bases. The CDR3 runs 15 residues. J lost 12 bases, V lost 2 bases, and 11 bases had no gene match. Germline-derived CDR1 and CDR2 are SGHTA and FQGNSA. CDR3 region: CASSLRRSPREGQFF. The CDR3 nucleotides read TGTGCCAGCAGCTTACGGCGTTCCCCGCGGGAGGGGCAGTTCTTC.

The chain links TRBV2 to TRBJ1-6; the D is unclear. Per the germline V gene, CDR1 is SNHLY and CDR2 is FYNNEI. The length of the CDR3 is 14 residues. The V gene lost 8 bases and the J gene lost 2 bases, with 10 bases spanning the gap. The CDR3 sequence is CASEGYAYNSPLHF. CDR3 coding DNA: TGTGCCAGCGAGGGTTATGCCTATAATTCACCCCTCCACTTT.

J is TRBJ2-1 and V is TRBV4-1, with D possibly matching TRBD2 (7 bases). The V end was cut by 0 bases, the J end by 0 bases, with 18 bases between. The CDR3 covers 19 residues. Germline V lookup: CDR1 MGHRA, CDR2 YSYEKL. The DNA for the CDR3 is TGCGCCAGCAGCCAAGATCTGGGGGCGGGGGACCCCTCCTACAATGAGCAGTTCTTC. Residues: CASSQDLGAGDPSYNEQFF.

This clonotype turned up a few times. The rearrangement uses TRBV5-4 and TRBJ2-1; 8 positions agree with TRBD2. Germline V gene data show CDR1 as SGHNT and CDR2 as YYREEE (reference sequence). V was clipped by 2 bases and J by 6 bases; unmatched bases: 7. The CDR3 is 15 amino acids. CDR3: CASSLPGGPGNEQFF. The CDR3 DNA follows: TGTGCCAGCAGCTTACCGGGAGGGCCAGGCAATGAGCAGTTCTTC.

This clonotype was counted only a few times. This chain joins TRBV11-2 and TRBJ1-1, with D unclear. The ends were cut back, 4 bases at V and 4 bases at J, with 16 bases in the middle. CDR3 length: 15 residues. Germline V lookup: CDR1 SGHAT, CDR2 FQNNGV. The CDR3 nucleotides are TGTGCCAGCAGCTCCTGGACCGTTAAAGGCACTGAAGCTTTCTTT. Translating it yields CASSSWTVKGTEAFF.

The chain links TRBV20-1 to TRBJ2-3, with TRBD2 as a possible D gene (5 bases). V was trimmed by 5 bases and J by 6 bases, leaving 15 bases between them. The germline CDR1 and CDR2 sequences are DFQATT and SNEGSKA (reference sequence). CDR3 length equals 13 residues. CDR3 sequence reads: CSAQDPPGDTQYF. The CDR3 DNA follows: TGCAGTGCTCAGGACCCCCCGGGGGATACGCAGTATTTT.

The rearrangement joins TRBV3-1 to TRBJ2-7; D is possibly TRBD2 (7 bases). In germline, CDR1 is LGHDT, CDR2 YNNKEL (reference sequence). The germline V and J ends were trimmed by 6 bases and 4 bases, with 19 bases remaining between them. The CDR3 contains 15 residues. The CDR3 here is CASRRGASGTYEQYF. The CDR3 coding sequence is TGTGCCAGCAGACGGGGGGCTAGCGGAACTTACGAGCAGTACTTC.

This clonotype was recorded a few times. The chain employs TRBV11-2 and TRBJ1-2; D is perhaps TRBD1 (6 bases). The CDR3 is made up of 13 amino acids. V lost 5 bases to trimming and J lost 5 bases, with 12 bases between them. The germline V gene has CDR1 SGHAT and CDR2 FQNNGV. CDR3 sequence (DNA): TGTGCCAGCAGCGGAGGGGGGGTATATGGCTACACCTTC. This codes for CASSGGGVYGYTF.

The rearrangement joins TRBV4-1 to TRBJ1-1, with D unclear. CDR1 MGHRA and CDR2 YSYEKL come from the germline V gene. The V end was cut by 0 bases, the J end by 3 bases, with 5 bases between. CDR3 length equals 13 residues. DNA of the CDR3: TGCGCCAGCAGCCAAGAAATGGACACTGAAGCTTTCTTT. Its translation is CASSQEMDTEAFF.

This clonotype turned up a few times. The V call is TRBV7-2, the J call TRBJ1-2; D ambiguous. The length of the CDR3 is 15 residues. Germline V gene sequence: CDR1 SGHTA, CDR2 FQGNSA. Trimming left V 1 base short and J 0 bases short, with 9 bases between. CDR3 in amino acids: CASSLVFGTNYGYTF. Written as DNA, the CDR3 is TGTGCCAGCAGCTTAGTTTTTGGTACTAACTATGGCTACACCTTC.

This clonotype was seen only a few times. At one of its ends the junction is not consistent with the germline gene, which may arise from a read error. This rearrangement joins TRBV4-1 to TRBJ2-7; no reliable D call. The CDR3 length is 14 residues. Germline loops: CDR1 MGHRA, CDR2 YSYEKL. CDR3 nucleotides: TGCGCCAGCAGCCAAGATCCCGCCTCCCACGAGCAGTACTTC. This sequence encodes CASSQDPASHEQYF.

This clonotype has more than one count but fewer than ten. The chain carries TRBV28 and TRBJ2-6; weak D call: TRBD1 (6 bases). The V end lost 3 bases, the J end lost 0 bases, and 9 bases lay between the germline ends. The CDR3 is made up of 16 amino acids. The V gene's germline CDR1 is MDHEN and CDR2 SYDVKM. This chain's CDR3 is CASSLGHPSGANVLTF. DNA of the CDR3: TGTGCCAGCAGTTTGGGACACCCCTCTGGGGCCAACGTCCTGACTTTC.

Remarks on this clonotype: This may come from a read error, since a much larger clone is one base off. In nucleotides, the CDR3 is TGTGCCAGCAGCGACAGGGGGGGCACAGATACGCAGTATTTT. Translated: CASSDRGGTDTQYF. The rearrangement joins TRBV5-4 to TRBJ2-3; 9 bases match TRBD1. With 4 bases clipped from V and 1 base from J, the junction kept 1 base outside the gene matches. Germline V gives CDR1 SGHNT, CDR2 YYREEE (reference sequence). The CDR3 length is 14 residues.

The table lists this clonotype with many counts. The chain employs TRBV7-2 and TRBJ2-7; D gene uncertain. The CDR3 is made up of 14 amino acids. Germline CDR1 SGHTA, CDR2 FQGNSA. V lost 2 bases and J lost 0, with 8 bases in between. This CDR3 reads CASSLISSSYEQYF. CDR3 sequence (DNA): TGTGCCAGCAGCTTAATCAGTAGCTCCTACGAGCAGTACTTC.

This chain uses TRBV28 with TRBJ2-7, with TRBD2 matching over 10 bases. The ends lost 10 bases at V and 5 bases at J; junction bases unmatched: 14. CDR1 is MDHEN and CDR2 is SYDVKM in the germline V gene. This CDR3 is 15 amino acids long. The CDR3 protein is CATESGGVIGDEQYF. The CDR3 coding sequence is TGTGCCACTGAAAGCGGGGGGGTTATTGGGGACGAGCAGTACTTC.

This clonotype was observed a few times. V usage is TRBV7-2 and J usage is TRBJ2-3; D might be TRBD1 (5 bases). Per the germline V gene, CDR1 is SGHTA and CDR2 is FQGNSA. The CDR3 is made up of 14 amino acids. Trimming shortened V by 3 bases and J by 6 bases, and 13 bases separated the two germline ends. In DNA, the CDR3 is TGTGCCAGCAGCTTTTCTAGGGGATCGGATACGCAGTATTTT. Translation: CASSFSRGSDTQYF.

This clonotype has ten or more counts. The chain recombines TRBV12-3 or TRBV12-4 with TRBJ2-7; D call uncertain. This CDR3 contains 11 residues. Trimming shortened V by 2 bases and J by 6 bases, and 5 bases separated the two germline ends. The CDR3 DNA reads TGTGCCAGCAGTTTAATCGGCGAGCAGTACTTC. Its translation: CASSLIGEQYF.

This clonotype was seen a handful of times. V usage is TRBV30 and J usage is TRBJ1-2; D gene uncertain. Trimming removed 0 bases at V and 3 bases at J, with 8 bases between. Germline loops: CDR1 GTSNPN, CDR2 SVGIG (reference sequence). This CDR3 spans 13 amino acids. CDR3 DNA: TGTGCCTGGAGTGTCGGCGGAGACTATGGCTACACCTTC. It translates to CAWSVGGDYGYTF.

The genes are TRBV19 and TRBJ2-1; TRBD2 is a possible D gene (6 bases). CDR3 length: 15 amino acids. Trimming took off 6 bases at V and 4 bases at J, with 16 bases between the two ends. The V gene's germline CDR1 is LNHDA and CDR2 SQIVND (reference sequence). CDR3: CASRVGGTLYNEQFF. CDR3 DNA: TGTGCCAGTAGGGTGGGCGGGACCCTATACAATGAGCAGTTCTTC. Full variable domain (remainder filled in from reference TRBV19 and TRBJ2-1): DGGITQSPKYLFRKEGQNVTLSCEQNLNHDAMYWYRQDPGQGLRLIYYSQIVNDFQKGDIAEGYSVSREKKESFPLTVTSAQKNPTAFYLCASRVGGTLYNEQFFGPGTRLTVL.

This clonotype was counted many times. The rearrangement uses TRBV7-8 and TRBJ2-1; maybe TRBD2 (6 bases). CDR1 is SGHVS, CDR2 FQNEAQ, per germline. CDR3 size: 15 residues. V was pared by 3 bases and J by 9 bases, with 18 bases between. CDR3 coding DNA: TGTGCCAGCAGCTTGAGACTAGTACGTATGGGTGAGCAGTTCTTC. Translating gives CASSLRLVRMGEQFF.

This clonotype has only one observation. This rearrangement joins TRBV5-5 to TRBJ2-7; D tentatively reads TRBD1 or TRBD2 (5 bases each). V lost 1 base and J 1 base, leaving 18 bases between the germline ends. CDR3 length equals 17 residues. Germline values: CDR1 SGHKS, CDR2 YYEKEE (reference sequence). CDR3 nucleotide sequence: TGTGCCAGCAGCTTGCCGCCAACTGGGGGAGAGTCCTACGAGCAGTACTTC. Its protein product is CASSLPPTGGESYEQYF.

This clonotype was counted between two and nine times. The chain combines TRBV7-2 with TRBJ1-3; unclear D gene. CDR3 length equals 15 residues. V was pared by 1 base and J by 0 bases, with 7 bases between. Germline values: CDR1 SGHTA, CDR2 FQGNSA. In nucleotides, the CDR3 is TGTGCCAGCAGCTTAGACCTGAGCTCTGGAAACACCATATATTTT. This codes for CASSLDLSSGNTIYF.

The chain joins TRBV6-5 to TRBJ2-3, with 7 bases lining up with TRBD2. Losses at the gene ends were 2 bases for V and 1 base for J; bases not matched to a gene: 6. The CDR3 consists of 16 residues. Germline assignment: CDR1 MNHEY and CDR2 SVGAGI. This chain's CDR3 is CASSYSAGEGTDTQYF. The CDR3 DNA follows: TGTGCCAGCAGTTACAGTGCGGGAGAAGGCACAGATACGCAGTATTTT.

The V and J genes are TRBV20-1 and TRBJ2-3, with D perhaps TRBD2 (6 bases). Germline V gene sequence: CDR1 DFQATT, CDR2 SNEGSKA (reference sequence). The CDR3 is made up of 15 amino acids. Trimming cost V 4 bases and J 4 bases, with 18 bases left between them. CDR3 region: CSAKLPGLRSDTQYF. CDR3 coding DNA: TGCAGTGCTAAGCTCCCCGGACTACGATCAGATACGCAGTATTTT.

A few counts support this clonotype. V and J are TRBV6-6 and TRBJ1-5; TRBD1 matches at 7 bases. CDR1 is MNHNY, CDR2 SVGAGI, per germline (reference sequence). V lost 0 bases, J lost 9 bases, and 5 bases stayed unmatched. CDR3 size: 14 residues. This CDR3 is CASSYSTGSRPQHF. CDR3 DNA sequence: TGTGCCAGCAGTTACTCGACAGGGTCAAGGCCCCAGCATTTT.

The V call is TRBV6-8, the J call TRBJ2-3, with TRBD2 as a possible D gene (6 bases). V gave up 4 bases and J gave up 5 bases, with 13 bases separating them. Germline CDR1 MNHGY, CDR2 SAAAGT. The CDR3 runs to 14 residues. In DNA form, the CDR3 reads TGTGCCAGCAGTTCCCCGGGACTGGGAGATACGCAGTATTTT. Translation: CASSSPGLGDTQYF.